These 6 T cell receptor beta chains were sequenced from one sample in a study of blood T cell repertoires in COVID-19. Sequenced by immunoSEQ multiplex PCR; TCRdb stores in-frame clones only, minus some. This sample yields a few hundred thousand clones, of which about 79% are seen a single time; about 3.2% belongs to the top ten. The sample consisted of PBMCs or T cells enriched from blood (not recorded which). The receptor source for this set is a woman aged 55-70 years who had recovered from COVID-19.

Here the CDR3 reads CASSEPRQAYLREQYF. The CDR3 DNA sequence: TGTGCCAGCAGTGAACCCCGACAGGCCTACCTTCGGGAGCAGTACTTC. This chain uses TRBV6-1 with TRBJ2-7; D is possibly TRBD1 (6 bases). Per the germline V gene, CDR1 is MNHNS and CDR2 is SASEGT. V lost 2 bases to trimming and J lost 7 bases, with 21 bases between them. There are 16 residues in the CDR3.

Details on this clone: Germline and junction disagree at one end, which may indicate a read error. This sequence joins TRBV5-1 and TRBJ2-1, with TRBD1 as a possible D gene (6 bases). In germline, CDR1 is SGHRS, CDR2 YFSETQ. The CDR3 runs 12 residues. The CDR3 is CASSLWDNGQFF. In DNA form, the CDR3 reads TGCGCCAGCAGCTTGTGGGACAATGGGCAGTTCTTC.

The chain combines TRBV10-3 with TRBJ1-1; D is perhaps TRBD1 (6 bases). CDR1 is ENHRY, CDR2 SYGVKD, per germline. This CDR3 spans 16 amino acids. The germline V and J ends were trimmed by 6 bases and 1 base, with 18 bases remaining between them. The CDR3 here is CAISIRGHGGNTEAFF. The CDR3 nucleotides are TGTGCCATCAGCATCAGGGGACATGGGGGGAACACTGAAGCTTTCTTT.

The chain is built from TRBV28 and TRBJ2-1; the D gene is possibly TRBD1 (5 bases). Between the trimmed V and J ends, which lost 6 bases and 7 bases, there was a span of 10 bases. In germline, CDR1 is MDHEN, CDR2 SYDVKM. The CDR3 spans 12 residues. The CDR3 loop reads CASSPRENEQFF. The CDR3 DNA follows: TGTGCCAGCAGCCCCAGGGAAAATGAGCAGTTCTTC.

The rearrangement links TRBV7-2 to TRBJ1-5; TRBD1 agrees at 9 bases. Germline V CDR1 and CDR2: SGHTA, FQGNSA. V shed 5 bases, J shed 2 bases, and the junction held 10 bases outside the gene matches. The length of the CDR3 is 17 residues. CDR3 amino acids: CASSLSLGQGGNQPQHF. CDR3 in DNA: TGTGCCAGCAGCCTGAGCTTGGGACAGGGAGGCAATCAGCCCCAGCATTTT.

In nucleotides, the CDR3 is TGTGCCAGCAGTTTATTTCAGGCCTACGAGCAGTACTTC. Its translation: CASSLFQAYEQYF. The J gene is TRBJ2-7, the V gene TRBV27, with D unclear. V lost 1 base and J 2 bases, leaving 6 bases between the germline ends. The germline CDR1 and CDR2 sequences are MNHEY and SMNVEV (reference sequence). The CDR3 spans 13 residues.